The next 20 T cell receptor beta chains were all read from a single sample in a study of control samples from healthy donors and cancer patients. Generated by immunoSEQ multiplex PCR, the TCRdb table keeps only in-frame clones and is missing some. The sample consists of 130,000 or so clones, over 85% of them appearing once. Sequencing used PBMCs. The origin of the receptors is a man between 50 and 59 years old with head and neck cancer.

This clone was picked up one time. The V gene is TRBV30, the J gene TRBJ2-1, with 9 nucleotides matching TRBD2. This CDR3 has 16 residues. The junction had 7 bases not matched to a gene; V was cut back by 1 base and J by 3 bases. From germline, CDR1 is GTSNPN and CDR2 SVGIG (reference sequence). The CDR3 DNA reads TGTGCCTGGAGTGGCCGTGCTAGCGGGGTCTACAATGAGCAGTTCTTC. Translating gives CAWSGRASGVYNEQFF.

This chain connects TRBV2 to TRBJ2-3, with TRBD2 matching over 10 bases. From germline, CDR1 is SNHLY and CDR2 FYNNEI. The CDR3 loop spans 13 amino acids. V lost 8 bases, J lost 3 bases, and 2 bases stayed unmatched. The CDR3 DNA sequence: TGTGCCAGCTCAGCGGGAGGGACAGATACGCAGTATTTT. Residues: CASSAGGTDTQYF.

This chain connects TRBV10-3 to TRBJ2-5, with 8 bases that match TRBD1. The CDR3 sequence is 13 residues long. In germline, CDR1 is ENHRY, CDR2 SYGVKD. The V and J ends lost 8 bases and 4 bases, in that order; junction bases with no gene match: 6. The DNA of the CDR3 is TGTGCCATCGGCAGGGGGCGTGGAGAGACCCAGTACTTC. Translating it yields CAIGRGRGETQYF.

The chain recombines TRBV3-1 (or the pseudogene TRBV3-2) with TRBJ1-5; possibly TRBD1 for D (6 bases). V was trimmed by 0 bases and J by 3 bases, leaving 12 bases between them. CDR3 length: 16 residues. Germline CDR1 is LGHDT and CDR2 is YNNKEL (reference sequence). The CDR3 nucleotides read TGTGCCAGCAGCCAAGATTTCAGGGGTTACAATCAGCCCCAGCATTTT. Its translation: CASSQDFRGYNQPQHF.

The chain joins TRBV6-5 to TRBJ1-2; D possibly corresponds to TRBD1 (6 bases). Germline V CDR1 and CDR2: MNHEY, SVGAGI. Deletions cut 5 bases from V and 2 bases from J, with 15 bases between. The CDR3 spans 15 residues. CDR3 sequence: CASSTPGVPNYGYTF. DNA of the CDR3: TGTGCCAGCAGTACCCCAGGGGTTCCCAACTATGGCTACACCTTC.

The chain links TRBV12-3 or TRBV12-4 to TRBJ1-1; a weak D match, TRBD1 (5 bases). CDR3 size: 12 residues. The V and J ends lost 4 bases and 5 bases respectively, with 8 bases between them. The CDR3 nucleotides read TGTGCCAGCAGTTCCCAGGGAACTGAAGCTTTCTTT. This codes for CASSSQGTEAFF.

The chain links TRBV27 to TRBJ2-7; TRBD1 matches 9 bases. With 5 bases clipped from V and 2 bases from J, the junction kept 4 bases outside the gene matches. Germline CDR1 is MNHEY and CDR2 is SMNVEV (reference sequence). The CDR3 has 14 amino acids. In nucleotides, the CDR3 is TGTGCCAGCAGTCTCGGGACAGGGCCCTACGAGCAGTACTTC. This codes for CASSLGTGPYEQYF.

The rearrangement links TRBV6-6 to TRBJ1-1; D gene unclear. The CDR3 spans 13 residues. From germline, CDR1 is MNHNY and CDR2 SVGAGI (reference sequence). Trimming removed 2 bases at V and 11 bases at J, with 15 bases between. CDR3: CASSYNLVISAFF. CDR3 bases: TGTGCCAGCAGTTACAATCTTGTGATTTCCGCTTTCTTT.

This rearrangement joins TRBV7-9 to TRBJ2-7, with D hard to call. With 10 bases removed from V and 1 base from J, the gap between germline ends came to 11 bases. Per germline, CDR1 SEHNR and CDR2 FQNEAQ (reference sequence). The CDR3 has 12 residues. CDR3 bases: TGTGCCACCTCTGTTACATCCTACGAGCAGTACTTC. It codes for CATSVTSYEQYF.

The count of this clone is one. The V call is TRBV24-1, the J call TRBJ1-5, with 9 nucleotides matching TRBD1. Looked up from germline, CDR1 is KGHDR and CDR2 is SFDVKD. With V trimmed by 12 bases and J by 14 bases, 16 bases remained unmatched. The CDR3 loop spans 13 amino acids. This chain's CDR3 is CAHHGQGISKKHF. The CDR3 bases are TGTGCCCACCATGGACAGGGGATATCAAAGAAGCATTTT.

The chain is built from TRBV28 and TRBJ1-2; 7 bases fit TRBD1. V shed 6 bases and J 4 bases; nucleotides not matched to a gene: 8. CDR3 length equals 14 residues. The germline CDR1 and CDR2 sequences are MDHEN and SYDVKM. CDR3 in DNA: TGTGCCAGCAGCAGTAGACAGGGCGGCTATGGCTACACCTTC. Protein: CASSSRQGGYGYTF.

The rearrangement links TRBV5-1 to TRBJ1-4, with D hard to call. In germline, CDR1 is SGHRS, CDR2 YFSETQ. This CDR3 spans 14 amino acids. Trimming pared 4 bases from V and 0 bases from J, leaving 7 bases between. The CDR3 DNA is TGCGCCAGCAGCATTCAGCCAACTAATGAAAAACTGTTTTTT. Protein sequence: CASSIQPTNEKLFF.

This chain connects TRBV5-1 to TRBJ2-1, with 13 bases identical to TRBD2. The V gene's germline CDR1 is SGHRS and CDR2 YFSETQ. Trimming removed 6 bases from V and 4 bases from J; junction bases left unmatched: 4. The CDR3 consists of 15 residues. The CDR3 DNA reads TGCGCCAGCAACCTGGGACTAGCGGGGTACAATGAGCAGTTCTTC. Its protein is CASNLGLAGYNEQFF.

The chain combines TRBV18 with TRBJ2-3, with D perhaps matching TRBD1 (6 bases). CDR3 length: 15 residues. CDR1 is KGHSH and CDR2 is LQKENI in the germline V gene. V was shortened by 3 bases and J by 3 bases, with 13 bases between the two germline ends. CDR3 residues: CASSPQDSGTDTQYF. The CDR3 DNA sequence: TGTGCCAGCTCACCCCAGGACAGCGGAACAGATACGCAGTATTTT. Looking up the rest from reference TRBV18 and TRBJ2-3 gives the full variable domain: NAGVMQNPRHLVRRRGQEARLRCSPMKGHSHVYWYRQLPEEGLKFMVYLQKENIIDESGMPKERFSAEFPKEGPSILRIQQVVRGDSAAYFCASSPQDSGTDTQYFGPGTRLTVL.

This sequence joins TRBV27 and TRBJ1-5; TRBD1 agrees at 10 bases. J lost 7 bases, V lost 8 bases, and 5 bases had no gene match. Looked up from germline, CDR1 is MNHEY and CDR2 is SMNVEV (reference sequence). The CDR3 has 13 residues. This CDR3 is CASRQGARQPQHF. CDR3 in DNA: TGTGCCAGCCGACAGGGGGCAAGGCAGCCCCAGCATTTT.

The V and J genes are TRBV7-2 and TRBJ2-5; D may be TRBD1 (6 bases). Looked up from germline, CDR1 is SGHTA and CDR2 is FQGNSA. V gave up 3 bases and J gave up 5 bases, with 10 bases separating them. This CDR3 comprises 13 residues. The CDR3 sequence: CASSLGHRETQYF. The CDR3 DNA reads TGTGCCAGCAGCTTGGGACACAGGGAGACCCAGTACTTC.

The V call is TRBV10-1, the J call TRBJ2-1; D tentatively fits TRBD1 or TRBD2 (5 bases each). The CDR3 is 14 residues long. Looked up from germline, CDR1 is WNHNN and CDR2 is SYGVQD (reference sequence). Trimming stripped 2 bases from V and 7 bases from J, with 12 bases between. The CDR3 spells CASSEPGTGNEQFF. The CDR3 DNA is TGCGCCAGCAGTGAGCCAGGGACGGGAAATGAGCAGTTCTTC.

The chain employs TRBV7-9 and TRBJ2-7, with D perhaps TRBD2 (6 bases). Germline assignment: CDR1 SEHNR and CDR2 FQNEAQ (reference sequence). This CDR3 spans 12 amino acids. V lost 5 bases to trimming and J lost 4 bases, with 9 bases between them. CDR3 in amino acids: CASSPGRYEQYF. CDR3 DNA: TGTGCCAGCAGCCCAGGGAGGTACGAGCAGTACTTC.

The V gene is TRBV29-1, the J gene TRBJ1-2; D ambiguous. The V end lost 4 bases, the J end lost 0 bases, and 9 bases lay between the germline ends. Germline CDR1 is SQVTM and CDR2 is ANQGSEA. CDR3 size: 13 residues. CDR3 in amino acids: CSVVATANYGYTF. CDR3 coding DNA: TGCAGCGTTGTTGCCACCGCTAACTATGGCTACACCTTC. Full variable domain (rest looked up from reference TRBV29-1 and TRBJ1-2): SAVISQKPSRDICQRGTSLTIQCQVDSQVTMMFWYRQQPGQSLTLIATANQGSEATYESGFVIDKFPISRPNLTFSTLTVSNMSPEDSSIYLCSVVATANYGYTFGSGTRLTVV.

The CDR3 nucleotides read TGTGCCAGCAGCTTGGGTCCACGCGAGCAGTACTTC. This encodes CASSLGPREQYF. The chain links TRBV5-5 to TRBJ2-7; no firm D call. The germline V and J ends were trimmed by 0 bases and 6 bases, with 7 bases remaining between them. CDR3 size: 12 residues. Germline CDR1 reads SGHKS; CDR2 reads YYEKEE (reference sequence).